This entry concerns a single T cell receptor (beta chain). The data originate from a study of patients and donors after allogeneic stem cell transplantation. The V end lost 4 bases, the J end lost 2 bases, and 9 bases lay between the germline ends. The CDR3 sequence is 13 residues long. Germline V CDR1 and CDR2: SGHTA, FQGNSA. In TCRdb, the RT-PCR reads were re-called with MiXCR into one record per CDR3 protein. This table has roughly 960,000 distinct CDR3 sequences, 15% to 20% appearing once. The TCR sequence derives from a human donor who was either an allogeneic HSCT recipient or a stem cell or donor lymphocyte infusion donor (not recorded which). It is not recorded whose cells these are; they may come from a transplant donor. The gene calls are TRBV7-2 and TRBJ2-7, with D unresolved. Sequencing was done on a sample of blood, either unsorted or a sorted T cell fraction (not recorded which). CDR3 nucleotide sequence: TGTGCCAGCAGCTCCGCACCACCCTACGAGCAGTACTTC. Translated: CASSSAPPYEQYF.